Here is one TCR beta chain with its context. Antigen specificity is unknown. Germline V gives CDR1 SGHTA, CDR2 FQGNSA. This CDR3 has 13 amino acids. Deletions cut 5 bases from V and 9 bases from J, with 15 bases between. TCRB transcripts that were expressed got sequenced, as all of the isolated RNA had been reverse transcribed. Profiled with immunoSEQ multiplex PCR; TCRdb holds only in-frame clones, not every one. The sample lists 600,000 or so clones; over 10% were seen once. These data belong to a study of beta chain features in type 1 diabetes. The overall study: All samples together contributed around 98,000,000 sorted cells for examination. Findings of the study overall: Patients with Type 1 diabetes showed moderately but significantly shorter TCRB CDR3s in all four CD4+ subsets. Lower insertion and higher deletion counts appeared at VDJ junctions in type 1 diabetes patients.

Averaging approximately 110 mL, one heparinised blood draw came from each individual donor. The specimen sequenced was naive CD4+ T cells from blood. The receptor was isolated from a man aged 25 to 45 with type 1 diabetes. The chain carries TRBV7-2 and TRBJ2-3; a possible D gene is TRBD1 (7 bases). The CDR3 nucleotides read TGTGCCAGCAGCCCCGTGGCAGGGGGGACGCAGTATTTT. This translates into CASSPVAGGTQYF. The whole variable domain, remainder taken from reference TRBV7-2 and TRBJ2-3, is GAGVSQSPSNKVTEKGKDVELRCDPISGHTALYWYRQSLGQGLEFLIYFQGNSAPDKSGLPSDRFSAERTGGSVSTLTIQRTQQEDSAVYLCASSPVAGGTQYFGPGTRLTVL.